The TCR beta chain described here comes from a study of T cells after somatic rescue of genetic block. The assay was immunoSEQ multiplex PCR, and TCRdb's table has in-frame clones only and misses some. The repertoire holds some 74,000 clones, with about nine tenths as singletons. CDR1 SNHLY and CDR2 FYNNEI come from the germline V gene. The CDR3 consists of 15 residues. V shed 6 bases and J shed 0 bases, with 11 bases lying between them. This TCR was sampled from a man younger than 45. The gene calls are TRBV2 and TRBJ2-2; D perhaps matches TRBD2 (6 bases). Material for sequencing was peripheral blood mononuclear cells (PBMCs). The CDR3 reads CASRTGTSNTGELFF. CDR3 DNA: TGTGCCAGCAGGACCGGGACTTCGAACACCGGGGAGCTGTTTTTT.